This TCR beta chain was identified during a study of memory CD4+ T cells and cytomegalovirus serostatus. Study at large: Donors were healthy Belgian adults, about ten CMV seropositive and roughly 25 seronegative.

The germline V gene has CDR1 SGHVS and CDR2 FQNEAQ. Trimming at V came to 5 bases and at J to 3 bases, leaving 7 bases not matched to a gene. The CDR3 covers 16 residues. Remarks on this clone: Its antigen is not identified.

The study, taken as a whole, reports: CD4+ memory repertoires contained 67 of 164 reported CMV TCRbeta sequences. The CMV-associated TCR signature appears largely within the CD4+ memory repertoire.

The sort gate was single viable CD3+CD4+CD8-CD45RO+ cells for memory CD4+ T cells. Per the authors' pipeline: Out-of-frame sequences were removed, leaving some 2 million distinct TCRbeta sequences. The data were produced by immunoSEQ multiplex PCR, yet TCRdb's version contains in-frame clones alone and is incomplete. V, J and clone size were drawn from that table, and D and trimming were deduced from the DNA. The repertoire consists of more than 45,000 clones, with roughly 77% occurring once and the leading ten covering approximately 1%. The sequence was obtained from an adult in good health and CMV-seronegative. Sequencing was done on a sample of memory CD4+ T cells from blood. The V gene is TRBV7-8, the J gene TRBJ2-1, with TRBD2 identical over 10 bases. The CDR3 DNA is TGTGCCAGCAGCCCTAGCGGGAGTTTGGACTACAATGAGCAGTTCTTC. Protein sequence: CASSPSGSLDYNEQFF.